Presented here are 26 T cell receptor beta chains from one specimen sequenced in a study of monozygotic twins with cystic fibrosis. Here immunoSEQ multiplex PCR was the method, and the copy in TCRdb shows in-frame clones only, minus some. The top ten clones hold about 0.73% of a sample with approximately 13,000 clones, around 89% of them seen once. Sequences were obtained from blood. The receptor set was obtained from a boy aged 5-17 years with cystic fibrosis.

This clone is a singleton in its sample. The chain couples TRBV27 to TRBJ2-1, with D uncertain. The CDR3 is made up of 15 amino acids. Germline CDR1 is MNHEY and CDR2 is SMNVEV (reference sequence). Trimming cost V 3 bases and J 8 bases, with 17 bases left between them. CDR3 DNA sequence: TGTGCCAGCAGTTTTTTTCCCAAGATTAGGGATGAGCAGTTCTTC. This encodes CASSFFPKIRDEQFF.

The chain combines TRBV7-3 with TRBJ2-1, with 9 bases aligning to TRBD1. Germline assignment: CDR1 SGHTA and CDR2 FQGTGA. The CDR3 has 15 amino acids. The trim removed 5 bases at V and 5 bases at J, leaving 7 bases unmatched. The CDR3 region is CASSPGTGKDNEQFF. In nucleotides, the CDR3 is TGTGCCAGCAGCCCCGGGACAGGGAAGGACAATGAGCAGTTCTTC.

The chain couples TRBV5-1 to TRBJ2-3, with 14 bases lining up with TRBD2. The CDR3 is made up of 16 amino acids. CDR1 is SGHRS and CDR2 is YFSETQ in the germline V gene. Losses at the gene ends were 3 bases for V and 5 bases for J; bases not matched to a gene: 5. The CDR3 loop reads CASSSGLAGGIDTQYF. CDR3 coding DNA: TGCGCCAGCAGCTCAGGACTAGCGGGAGGTATAGATACGCAGTATTTT.

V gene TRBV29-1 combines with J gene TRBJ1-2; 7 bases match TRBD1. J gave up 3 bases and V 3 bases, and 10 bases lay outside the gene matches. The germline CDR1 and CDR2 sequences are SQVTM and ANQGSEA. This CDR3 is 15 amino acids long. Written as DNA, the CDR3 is TGCAGCGTTGATGTGATAGGGGGCGCAGACTATGGCTACACCTTC. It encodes CSVDVIGGADYGYTF.

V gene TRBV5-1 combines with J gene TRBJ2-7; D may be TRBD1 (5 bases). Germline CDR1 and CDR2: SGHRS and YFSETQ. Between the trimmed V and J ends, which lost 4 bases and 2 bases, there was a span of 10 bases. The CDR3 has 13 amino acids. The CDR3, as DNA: TGCGCCAGCAGCACAGACAGAACCTACGAGCAGTACTTC. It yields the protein CASSTDRTYEQYF. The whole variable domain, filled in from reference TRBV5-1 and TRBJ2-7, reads KAGVTQTPRYLIKTRGQQVTLSCSPISGHRSVSWYQQTPGQGLQFLFEYFSETQRNKGNFPGRFSGRQFSNSRSEMNVSTLELGDSALYLCASSTDRTYEQYFGPGTRLTVT.

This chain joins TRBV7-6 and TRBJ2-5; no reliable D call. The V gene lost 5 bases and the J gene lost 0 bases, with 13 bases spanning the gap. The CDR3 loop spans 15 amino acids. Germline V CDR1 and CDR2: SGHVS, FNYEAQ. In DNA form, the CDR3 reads TGTGCCAGCAGCCCACCCGCCTGGCACCAAGAGACCCAGTACTTC. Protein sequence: CASSPPAWHQETQYF.

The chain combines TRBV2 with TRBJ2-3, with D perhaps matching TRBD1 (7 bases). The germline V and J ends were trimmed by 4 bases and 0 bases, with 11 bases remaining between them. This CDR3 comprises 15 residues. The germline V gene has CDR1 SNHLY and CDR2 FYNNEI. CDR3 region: CASSGGTASTDTQYF. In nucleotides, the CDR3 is TGTGCCAGCAGTGGCGGGACAGCTAGCACAGATACGCAGTATTTT.

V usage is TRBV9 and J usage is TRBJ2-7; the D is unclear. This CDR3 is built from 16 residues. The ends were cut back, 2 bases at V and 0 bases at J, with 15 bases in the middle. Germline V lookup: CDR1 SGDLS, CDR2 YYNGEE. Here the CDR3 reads CASSVSMADTSYEQYF. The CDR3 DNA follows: TGTGCCAGCAGCGTGTCGATGGCTGATACCTCCTACGAGCAGTACTTC.

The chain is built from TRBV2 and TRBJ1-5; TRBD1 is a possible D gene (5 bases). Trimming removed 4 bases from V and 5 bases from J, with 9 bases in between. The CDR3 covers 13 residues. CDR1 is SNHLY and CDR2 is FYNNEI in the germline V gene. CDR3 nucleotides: TGTGCCAGCAGTGGGGACCGCGATCAGCCCCAGCATTTT. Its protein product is CASSGDRDQPQHF.

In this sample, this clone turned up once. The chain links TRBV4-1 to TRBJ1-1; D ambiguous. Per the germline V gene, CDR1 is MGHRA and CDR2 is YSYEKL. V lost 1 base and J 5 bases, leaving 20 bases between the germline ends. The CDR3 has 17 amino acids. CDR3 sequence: CASSQVPGRRVGTEAFF. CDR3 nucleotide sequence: TGCGCCAGCAGCCAAGTCCCCGGGCGTCGAGTGGGGACTGAAGCTTTCTTT.

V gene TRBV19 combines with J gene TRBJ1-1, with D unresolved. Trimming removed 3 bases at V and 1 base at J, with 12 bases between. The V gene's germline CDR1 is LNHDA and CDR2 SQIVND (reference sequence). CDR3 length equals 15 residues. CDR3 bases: TGTGCCAGTAGTATTATGTCCGGCGCGAACACTGAAGCTTTCTTT. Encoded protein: CASSIMSGANTEAFF.

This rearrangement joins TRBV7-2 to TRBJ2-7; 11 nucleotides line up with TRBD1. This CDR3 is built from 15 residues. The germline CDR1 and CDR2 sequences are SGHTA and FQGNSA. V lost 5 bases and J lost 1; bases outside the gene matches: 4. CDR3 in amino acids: CASSIGTGGSYEQYF. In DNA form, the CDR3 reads TGTGCCAGCAGCATAGGGACAGGGGGTTCCTACGAGCAGTACTTC.

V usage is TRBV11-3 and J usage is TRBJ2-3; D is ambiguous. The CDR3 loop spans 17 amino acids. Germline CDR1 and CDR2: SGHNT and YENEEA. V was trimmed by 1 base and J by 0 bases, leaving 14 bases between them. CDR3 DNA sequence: TGTGCCAGCAGCTTAGTATGGCACGAGGCTAGCACAGATACGCAGTATTTT. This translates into CASSLVWHEASTDTQYF.

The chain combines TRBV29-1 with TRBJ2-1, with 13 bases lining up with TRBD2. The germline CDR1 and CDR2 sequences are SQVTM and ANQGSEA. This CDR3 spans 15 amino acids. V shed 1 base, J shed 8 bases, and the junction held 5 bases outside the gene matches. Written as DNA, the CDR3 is TGCAGCGTTGAAGGGACTAGCGGGAGCATTGATGAGCAGTTCTTC. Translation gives CSVEGTSGSIDEQFF.

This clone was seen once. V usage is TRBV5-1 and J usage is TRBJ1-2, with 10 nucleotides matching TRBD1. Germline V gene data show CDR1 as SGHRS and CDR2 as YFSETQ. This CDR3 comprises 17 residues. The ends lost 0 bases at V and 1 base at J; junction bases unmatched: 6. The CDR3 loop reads CASSLVGQGTINYGYTF. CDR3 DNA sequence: TGCGCCAGCAGCTTGGTGGGACAGGGGACGATTAACTATGGCTACACCTTC.

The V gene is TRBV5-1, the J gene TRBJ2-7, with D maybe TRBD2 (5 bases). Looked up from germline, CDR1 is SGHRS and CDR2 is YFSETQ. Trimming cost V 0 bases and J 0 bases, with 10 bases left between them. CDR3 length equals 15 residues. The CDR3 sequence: CASSLGTAFSYEQYF. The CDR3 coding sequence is TGCGCCAGCAGCTTGGGGACTGCATTCTCCTACGAGCAGTACTTC.

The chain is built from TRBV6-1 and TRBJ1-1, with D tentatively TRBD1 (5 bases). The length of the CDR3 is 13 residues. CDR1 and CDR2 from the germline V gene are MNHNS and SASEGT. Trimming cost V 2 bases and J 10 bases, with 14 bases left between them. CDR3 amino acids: CASSEIGALVAFF. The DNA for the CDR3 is TGTGCCAGCAGTGAAATTGGGGCGCTGGTAGCTTTCTTT.

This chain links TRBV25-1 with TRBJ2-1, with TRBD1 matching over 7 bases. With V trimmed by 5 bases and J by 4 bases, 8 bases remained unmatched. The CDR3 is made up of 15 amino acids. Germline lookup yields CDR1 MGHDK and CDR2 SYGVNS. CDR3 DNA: TGTGCCAGCAGTAACCGGGACAGAAGTTACAATGAGCAGTTCTTC. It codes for CASSNRDRSYNEQFF.

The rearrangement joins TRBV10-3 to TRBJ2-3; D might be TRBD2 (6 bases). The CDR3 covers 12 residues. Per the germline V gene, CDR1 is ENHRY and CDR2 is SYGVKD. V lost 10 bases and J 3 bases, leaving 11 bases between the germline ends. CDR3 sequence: CATGLQTDTQYF. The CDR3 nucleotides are TGTGCCACTGGACTACAAACAGATACGCAGTATTTT.

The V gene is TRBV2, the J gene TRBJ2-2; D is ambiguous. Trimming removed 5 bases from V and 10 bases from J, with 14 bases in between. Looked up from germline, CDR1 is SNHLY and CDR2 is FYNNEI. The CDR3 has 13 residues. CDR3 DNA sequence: TGTGCCAGCAGTCAGGACCGTTTTGTGGAGCTGTTTTTT. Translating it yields CASSQDRFVELFF.

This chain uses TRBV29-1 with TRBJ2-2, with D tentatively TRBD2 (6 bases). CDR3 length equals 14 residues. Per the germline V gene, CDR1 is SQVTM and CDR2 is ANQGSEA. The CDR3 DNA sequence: TGCAGTGCAACTAGGGGACTGAACACCGGGGAGCTGTTTTTT. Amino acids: CSATRGLNTGELFF.

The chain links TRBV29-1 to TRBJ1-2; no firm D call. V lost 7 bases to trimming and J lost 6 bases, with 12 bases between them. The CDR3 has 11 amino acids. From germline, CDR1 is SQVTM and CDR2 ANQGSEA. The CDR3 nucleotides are TGCAGCGCTGCGACATGGAATGGCTACACCTTC. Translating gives CSAATWNGYTF.

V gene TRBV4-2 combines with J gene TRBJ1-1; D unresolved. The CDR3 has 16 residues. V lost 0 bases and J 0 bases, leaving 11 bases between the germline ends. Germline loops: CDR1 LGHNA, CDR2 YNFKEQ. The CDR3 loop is CASSQEQLLMNTEAFF. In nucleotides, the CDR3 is TGTGCCAGCAGCCAAGAACAGCTCCTTATGAACACTGAAGCTTTCTTT.

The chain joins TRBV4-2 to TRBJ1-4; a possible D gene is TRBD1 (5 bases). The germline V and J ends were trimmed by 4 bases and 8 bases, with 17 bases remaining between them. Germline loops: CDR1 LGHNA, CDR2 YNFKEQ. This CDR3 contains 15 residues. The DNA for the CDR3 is TGTGCCAGCAGCCGTACGGGGGTGATTCAGGAAAAACTGTTTTTT. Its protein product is CASSRTGVIQEKLFF.

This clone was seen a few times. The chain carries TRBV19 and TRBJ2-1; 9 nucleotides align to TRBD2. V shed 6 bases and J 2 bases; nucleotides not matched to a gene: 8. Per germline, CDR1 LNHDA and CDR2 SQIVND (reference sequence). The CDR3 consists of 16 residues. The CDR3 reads CASSGGSGSPYNEQFF. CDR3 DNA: TGTGCCAGTAGCGGGGGTAGCGGGAGTCCCTACAATGAGCAGTTCTTC.

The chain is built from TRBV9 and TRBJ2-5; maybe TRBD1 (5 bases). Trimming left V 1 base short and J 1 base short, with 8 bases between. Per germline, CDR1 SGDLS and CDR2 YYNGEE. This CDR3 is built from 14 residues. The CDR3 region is CASSVQGLQETQYF. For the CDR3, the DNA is TGTGCCAGCAGCGTACAGGGCCTCCAAGAGACCCAGTACTTC.